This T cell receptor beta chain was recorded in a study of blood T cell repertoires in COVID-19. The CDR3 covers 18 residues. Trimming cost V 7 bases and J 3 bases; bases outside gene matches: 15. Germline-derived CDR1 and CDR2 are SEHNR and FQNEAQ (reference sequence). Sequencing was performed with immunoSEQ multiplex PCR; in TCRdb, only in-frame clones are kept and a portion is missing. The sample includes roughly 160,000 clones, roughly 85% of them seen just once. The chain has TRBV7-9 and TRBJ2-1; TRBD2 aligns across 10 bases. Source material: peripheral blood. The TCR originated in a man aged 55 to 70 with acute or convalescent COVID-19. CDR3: CASTKRLAGDSGYNEQFF. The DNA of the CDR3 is TGTGCCAGCACCAAAAGGCTAGCGGGAGATTCGGGCTACAATGAGCAGTTCTTC.